This TCR beta chain was obtained from a study of blood T cell repertoires in COVID-19 (dated by TCRdb to 2020 to 2022). Looking at the study overall: The collaborator samples originated in the United States, Italy and Spain and spanned the acute and convalescent phases of COVID-19. The prospective study material was composed of cDNA or gDNA derived from T cells, B-cell-depleted T cells, or PBMCs. Subjects who had been exposed to COVID-19, were actively infected with it, or had recovered from it provided the deeply sampled blood TCRbeta repertoires that made up the dataset. The repertoires were released in a freely available public database intended as a resource for research on the immune response to SARS-CoV-2. The samples were drawn from the first 160 participants of the ongoing ImmuneRACE study and from some 1,300 subjects provided by 6 global collaborators. The sample metadata nearly always contained a de-identified subject ID, COVID-19 status, age in years and sex. HLA class I and class II types, where available, came from metadata supplied by the sample provider rather than from assay-based typing.

TCRbeta CDR3 regions were amplified from genomic DNA using the immunoSEQ Assay, a bias-controlled multiplex PCR. The original pipeline was this. Nucleated cell counts per sample were estimated from amplification of reference gene primers within the assay. Sequence reads were collapsed and filtered to measure the absolute abundance of every unique TCRbeta CDR3 rearrangement. For each sample, productive Simpson clonality was calculated as the square root of Simpson's diversity index over productive rearrangements. Entries here come from immuneACCESS through TCRdb and include only in-frame sequences with V and J called. Some clones fail to appear in such tables; in the studies checked, an unresolved V gene covers under half of the shortfall, and the cause of the remainder is unknown. The V and J calls and clone size are taken from that table; D and trimming were inferred from the DNA. A total of around 100,000 clones appear in this sample, 75% to 90% of them only once. The top ten clones comprise approximately 4.5% of the sample.

On this clone itself: The antigen it recognizes is unknown. Nothing much larger sits one base from this clone, and base qualities are not available.

What the research found in general, with its limitations: The amount of clinical and demographic metadata varied by source and participant and was provided uncurated.

Each collaborating institution followed its own protocols to collect whole blood in K2EDTA tubes. Collaborator samples were shipped for TCRbeta analysis as frozen whole blood, isolated PBMCs, or DNA extracted from either sample type. Based on the germline V gene, the CDR1 and CDR2 sequences are SGHTA and FQGNSA. Inclusive of the bounding cysteine and phenylalanine, the CDR3 is 18 residues long. CDR3 DNA only is kept here, 54 bases in frame from base 1. V is pruned by 1 base and J by 0 bases, leaving 7 bases of the junction without a gene match. Material: peripheral blood. The TCR sequence derives from a woman between 45 and 60 years old with acute or convalescent COVID-19. The chain uses TRBV7-2 and TRBJ2-4; 9 bases in the junction line up with TRBD2. The DNA reads as follows: TGTGCCAGCAGCTTAGGGACCGAAGCGGGAGGAGCCAAAAACATTCAGTACTTC. Its translation reads: CASSLGTEAGGAKNIQYF.